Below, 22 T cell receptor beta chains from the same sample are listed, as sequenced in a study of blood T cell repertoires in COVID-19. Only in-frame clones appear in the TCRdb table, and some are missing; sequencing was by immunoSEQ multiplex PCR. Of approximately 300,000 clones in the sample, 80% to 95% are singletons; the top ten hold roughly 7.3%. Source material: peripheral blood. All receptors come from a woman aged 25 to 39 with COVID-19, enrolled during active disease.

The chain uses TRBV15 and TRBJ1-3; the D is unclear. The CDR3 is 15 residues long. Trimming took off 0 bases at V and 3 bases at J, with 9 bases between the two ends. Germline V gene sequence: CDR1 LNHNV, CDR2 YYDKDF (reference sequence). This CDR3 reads CATSRDRGIGNTIYF. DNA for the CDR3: TGTGCCACCAGCAGAGATAGAGGAATTGGAAACACCATATATTTT.

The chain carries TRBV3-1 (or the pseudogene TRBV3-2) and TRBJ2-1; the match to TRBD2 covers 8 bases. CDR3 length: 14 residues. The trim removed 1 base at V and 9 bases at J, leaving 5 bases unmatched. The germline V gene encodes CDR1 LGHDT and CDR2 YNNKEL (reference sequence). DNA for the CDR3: TGTGCCAGCAGCCAAGGGGGGACTAGGGGTGAGCAGTTCTTC. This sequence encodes CASSQGGTRGEQFF.

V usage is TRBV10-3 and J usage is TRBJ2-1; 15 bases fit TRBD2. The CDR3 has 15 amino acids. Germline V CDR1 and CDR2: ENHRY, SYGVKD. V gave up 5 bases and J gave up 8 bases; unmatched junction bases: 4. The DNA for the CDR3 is TGTGCCATCAGTCCCGGGACTAGCGGGAGGTATGAGCAGTTCTTC. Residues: CAISPGTSGRYEQFF.

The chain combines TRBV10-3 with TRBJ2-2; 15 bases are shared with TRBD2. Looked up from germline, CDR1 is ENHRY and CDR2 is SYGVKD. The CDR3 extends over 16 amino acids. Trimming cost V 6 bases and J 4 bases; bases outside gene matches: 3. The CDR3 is CAIREGLAGGTGELFF. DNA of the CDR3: TGTGCCATCAGGGAGGGACTAGCGGGAGGCACCGGGGAGCTGTTTTTT.

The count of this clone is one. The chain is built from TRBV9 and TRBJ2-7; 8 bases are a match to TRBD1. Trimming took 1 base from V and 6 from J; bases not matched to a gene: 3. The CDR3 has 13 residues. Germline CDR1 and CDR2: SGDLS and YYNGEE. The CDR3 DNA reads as TGTGCCAGCAGCGTACGGACAGGGCTCGAGCAGTACTTC. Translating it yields CASSVRTGLEQYF.

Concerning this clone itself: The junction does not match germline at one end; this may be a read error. This CDR3 reads CASTLGPPPDSVF. The CDR3 region has the DNA TGTGCCAGCACTCTGGGGCCGCCTCCCGACTCGGTCTTC. The V gene is TRBV2, the J gene TRBJ2-1; maybe TRBD1 (5 bases). The CDR3 runs 13 residues. Per the germline V gene, CDR1 is SNHLY and CDR2 is FYNNEI.

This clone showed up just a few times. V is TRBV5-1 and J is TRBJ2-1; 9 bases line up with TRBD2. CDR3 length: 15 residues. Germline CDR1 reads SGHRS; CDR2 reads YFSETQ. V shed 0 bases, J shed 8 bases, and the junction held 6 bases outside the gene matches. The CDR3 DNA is TGCGCCAGCAGCTTGGATAGCGGGAGTAAGGATGAGCAGTTCTTC. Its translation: CASSLDSGSKDEQFF. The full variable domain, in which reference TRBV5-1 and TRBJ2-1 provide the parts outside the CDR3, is KAGVTQTPRYLIKTRGQQVTLSCSPISGHRSVSWYQQTPGQGLQFLFEYFSETQRNKGNFPGRFSGRQFSNSRSEMNVSTLELGDSALYLCASSLDSGSKDEQFFGPGTRLTVL.

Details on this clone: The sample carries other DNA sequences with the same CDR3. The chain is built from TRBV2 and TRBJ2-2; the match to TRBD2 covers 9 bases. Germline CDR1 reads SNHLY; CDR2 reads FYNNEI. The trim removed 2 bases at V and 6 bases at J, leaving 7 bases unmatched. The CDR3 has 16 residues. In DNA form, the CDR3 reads TGTGCCAGCAGTGAACGCCTAGCGGGAACGGCCGGGGAGCTGTTTTTT. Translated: CASSERLAGTAGELFF.

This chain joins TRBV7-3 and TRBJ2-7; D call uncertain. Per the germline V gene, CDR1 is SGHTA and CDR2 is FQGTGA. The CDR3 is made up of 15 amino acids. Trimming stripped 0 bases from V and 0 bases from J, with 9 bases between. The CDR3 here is CASSLTSESSYEQYF. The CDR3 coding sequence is TGTGCCAGCAGCTTAACTAGTGAAAGCTCCTACGAGCAGTACTTC. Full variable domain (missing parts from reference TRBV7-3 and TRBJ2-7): GAGVSQTPSNKVTEKGKYVELRCDPISGHTALYWYRQSLGQGPEFLIYFQGTGAADDSGLPNDRFFAVRPEGSVSTLKIQRTERGDSAVYLCASSLTSESSYEQYFGPGTRLTVT.

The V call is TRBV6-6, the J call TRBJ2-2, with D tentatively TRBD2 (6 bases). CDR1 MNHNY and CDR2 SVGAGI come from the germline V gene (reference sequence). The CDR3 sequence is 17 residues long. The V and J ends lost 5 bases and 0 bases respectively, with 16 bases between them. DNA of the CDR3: TGTGCCAGCAGTCTGATAGGTAGCGGAGCGAACACCGGGGAGCTGTTTTTT. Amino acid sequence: CASSLIGSGANTGELFF.

The CDR3 DNA follows: TGTGCCAGCAGTCCCAGGGACACAGATACGCAGTATTTT. This sequence encodes CASSPRDTDTQYF. The chain combines TRBV28 with TRBJ2-3, with D perhaps TRBD1 (5 bases). The V gene's germline CDR1 is MDHEN and CDR2 SYDVKM. The CDR3 consists of 13 residues. The V end was cut by 5 bases, the J end by 2 bases, with 8 bases between.

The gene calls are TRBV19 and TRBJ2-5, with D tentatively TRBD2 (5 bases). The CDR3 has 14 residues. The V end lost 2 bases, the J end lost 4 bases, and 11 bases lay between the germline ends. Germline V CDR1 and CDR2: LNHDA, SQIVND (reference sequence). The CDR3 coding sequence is TGTGCCAGTAGTATATCCGTCCGGGGAGAGACCCAGTACTTC. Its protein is CASSISVRGETQYF.

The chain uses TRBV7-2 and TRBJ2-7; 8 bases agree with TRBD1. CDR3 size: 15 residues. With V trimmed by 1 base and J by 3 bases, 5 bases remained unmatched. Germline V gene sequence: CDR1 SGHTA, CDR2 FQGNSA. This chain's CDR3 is CASSLVGQGSYEQYF. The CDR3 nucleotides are TGTGCCAGCAGCTTAGTTGGACAGGGTAGCTACGAGCAGTACTTC.

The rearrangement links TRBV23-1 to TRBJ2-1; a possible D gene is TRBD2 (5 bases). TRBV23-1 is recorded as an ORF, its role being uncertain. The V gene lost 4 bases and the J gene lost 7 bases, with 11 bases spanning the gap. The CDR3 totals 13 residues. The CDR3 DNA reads TGCGCCAGCAGTCCGACATCGGGGAATGAGCAGTTCTTC. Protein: CASSPTSGNEQFF.

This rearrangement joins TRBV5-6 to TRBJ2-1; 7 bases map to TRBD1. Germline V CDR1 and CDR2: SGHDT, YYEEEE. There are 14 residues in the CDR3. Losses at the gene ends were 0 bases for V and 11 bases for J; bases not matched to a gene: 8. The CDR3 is CASSLAGTDIKQFF. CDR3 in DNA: TGTGCCAGCAGCTTGGCCGGGACAGACATAAAGCAGTTCTTC.

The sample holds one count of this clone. CDR3 DNA sequence: TGTGCCAGCAGCAATATACCGGACAGTAGCAATCAGCCCCAGCATTTT. Protein product: CASSNIPDSSNQPQHF. The chain employs TRBV21-1 and TRBJ1-5; the table's D call, TRBD1, was not checked against the DNA. TRBV21-1 is a pseudogene. This CDR3 is built from 16 residues.

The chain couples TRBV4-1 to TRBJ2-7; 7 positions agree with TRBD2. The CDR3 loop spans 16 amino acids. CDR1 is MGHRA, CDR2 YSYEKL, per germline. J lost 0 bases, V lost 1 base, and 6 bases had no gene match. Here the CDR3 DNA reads TGCGCCAGCAGCCAAGTTTCTAGCGGAGCCTCCTACGAGCAGTACTTC. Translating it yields CASSQVSSGASYEQYF.

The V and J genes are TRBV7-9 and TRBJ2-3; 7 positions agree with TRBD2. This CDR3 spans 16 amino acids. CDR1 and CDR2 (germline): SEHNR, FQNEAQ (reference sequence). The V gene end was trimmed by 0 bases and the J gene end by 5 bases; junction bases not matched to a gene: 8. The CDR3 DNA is TGTGCCAGCAGCTTAGCACTAGCGCGGGAAGAAGATACGCAGTATTTT. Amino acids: CASSLALAREEDTQYF.

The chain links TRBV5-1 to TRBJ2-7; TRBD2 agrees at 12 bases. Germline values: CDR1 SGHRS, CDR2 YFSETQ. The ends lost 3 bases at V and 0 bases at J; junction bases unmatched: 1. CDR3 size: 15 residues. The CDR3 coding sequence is TGCGCCAGCAGCTGGACTAGCGGGAACTCCTACGAGCAGTACTTC. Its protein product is CASSWTSGNSYEQYF.

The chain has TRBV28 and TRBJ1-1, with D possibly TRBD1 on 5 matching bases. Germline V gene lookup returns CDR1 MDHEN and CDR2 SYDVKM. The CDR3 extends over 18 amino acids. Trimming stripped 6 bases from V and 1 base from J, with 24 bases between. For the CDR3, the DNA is TGTGCCAGCAGCCTGGGGATTGGCAGGGTAGGGGAGAACACTGAAGCTTTCTTT. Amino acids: CASSLGIGRVGENTEAFF.

CDR3 DNA sequence: TGCGCCAGCAGCTTCGGGACAGGGGGCACTGAAGCTTTCTTT. It is translated as CASSFGTGGTEAFF. This chain joins TRBV5-1 and TRBJ1-1, with TRBD1 matching over 11 bases. Germline V gives CDR1 SGHRS, CDR2 YFSETQ. The V gene end was trimmed by 2 bases and the J gene end by 4 bases; junction bases not matched to a gene: 1. The CDR3 is made up of 14 amino acids.

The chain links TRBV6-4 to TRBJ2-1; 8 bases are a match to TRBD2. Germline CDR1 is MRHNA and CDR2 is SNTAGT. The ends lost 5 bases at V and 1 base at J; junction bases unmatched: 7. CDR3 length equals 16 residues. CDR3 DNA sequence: TGTGCCAGCAGTTATAACGGGAGGGGTTCCTACAATGAGCAGTTCTTC. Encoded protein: CASSYNGRGSYNEQFF.